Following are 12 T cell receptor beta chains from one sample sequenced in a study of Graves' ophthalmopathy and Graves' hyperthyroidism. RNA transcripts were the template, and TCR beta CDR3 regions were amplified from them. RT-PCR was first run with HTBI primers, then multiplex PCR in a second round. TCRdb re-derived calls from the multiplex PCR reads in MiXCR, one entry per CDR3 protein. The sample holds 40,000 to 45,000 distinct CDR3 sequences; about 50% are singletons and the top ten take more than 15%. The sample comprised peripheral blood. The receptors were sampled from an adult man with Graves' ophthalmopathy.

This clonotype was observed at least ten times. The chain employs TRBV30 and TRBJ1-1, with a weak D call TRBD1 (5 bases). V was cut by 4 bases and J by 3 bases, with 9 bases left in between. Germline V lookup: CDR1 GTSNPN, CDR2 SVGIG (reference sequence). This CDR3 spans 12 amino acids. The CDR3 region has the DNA TGTGCCTGGAACAGGTGGGACACTGAAGCTTTCTTT. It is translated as CAWNRWDTEAFF.

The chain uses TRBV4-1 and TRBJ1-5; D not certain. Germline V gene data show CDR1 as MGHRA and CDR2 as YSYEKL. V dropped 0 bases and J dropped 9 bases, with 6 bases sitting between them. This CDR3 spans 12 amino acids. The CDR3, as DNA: TGCGCCAGCAGCCAAGATGGAGGGCCCCAGCATTTT. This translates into CASSQDGGPQHF.

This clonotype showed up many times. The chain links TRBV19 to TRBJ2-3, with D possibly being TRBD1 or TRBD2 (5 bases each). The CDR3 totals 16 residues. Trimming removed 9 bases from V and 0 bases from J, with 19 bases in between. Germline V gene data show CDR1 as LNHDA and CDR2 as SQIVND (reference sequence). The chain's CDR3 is CASRARGARSTDTQYF. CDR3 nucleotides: TGTGCCAGCCGTGCAAGAGGGGCTAGAAGCACAGATACGCAGTATTTT.

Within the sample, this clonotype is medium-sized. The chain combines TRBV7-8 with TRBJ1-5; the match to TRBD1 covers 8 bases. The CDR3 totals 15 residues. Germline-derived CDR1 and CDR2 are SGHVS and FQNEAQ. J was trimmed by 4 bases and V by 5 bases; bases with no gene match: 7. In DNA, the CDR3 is TGTGCCAGCAGCGCCGGACAGGGAGGTAATCAGCCCCAGCATTTT. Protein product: CASSAGQGGNQPQHF.

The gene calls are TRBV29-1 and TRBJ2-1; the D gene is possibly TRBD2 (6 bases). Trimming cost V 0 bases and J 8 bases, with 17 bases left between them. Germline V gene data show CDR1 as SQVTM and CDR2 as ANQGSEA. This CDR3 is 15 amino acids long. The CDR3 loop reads CSVEESSSVGDEQFF. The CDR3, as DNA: TGCAGCGTTGAAGAATCGTCTAGCGTTGGAGATGAGCAGTTCTTC.

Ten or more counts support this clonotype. Here the CDR3 reads CASSEDRGSNQPQHF. CDR3 nucleotide sequence: TGTGCCAGCAGTGAGGACAGGGGAAGCAATCAGCCCCAGCATTTT. V is TRBV6-5 and J is TRBJ1-5, with TRBD1 matching 9 bases. The V segment lost 5 bases and the J segment 1 base; nucleotides outside the gene matches: 3. This CDR3 spans 15 amino acids. Germline V CDR1 and CDR2: MNHEY, SVGAGI.

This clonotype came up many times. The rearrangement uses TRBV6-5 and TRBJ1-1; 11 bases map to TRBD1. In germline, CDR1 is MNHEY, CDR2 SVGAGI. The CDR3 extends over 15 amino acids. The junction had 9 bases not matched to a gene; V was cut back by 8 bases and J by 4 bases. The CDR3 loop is CASSVVGTGGTEAFF. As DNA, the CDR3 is TGTGCCAGCTCGGTCGTTGGGACAGGGGGCACTGAAGCTTTCTTT.

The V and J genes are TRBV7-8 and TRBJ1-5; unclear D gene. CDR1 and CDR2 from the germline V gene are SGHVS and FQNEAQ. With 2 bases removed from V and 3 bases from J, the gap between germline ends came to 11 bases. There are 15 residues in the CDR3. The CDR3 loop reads CASSLLPDINQPQHF. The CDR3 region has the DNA TGTGCCAGCAGCTTACTTCCAGACATCAATCAGCCCCAGCATTTT.

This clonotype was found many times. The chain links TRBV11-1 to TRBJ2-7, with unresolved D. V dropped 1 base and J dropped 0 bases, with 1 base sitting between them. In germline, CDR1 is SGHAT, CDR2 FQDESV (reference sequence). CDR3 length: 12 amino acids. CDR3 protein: CASSLDSYEQYF. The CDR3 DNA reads TGTGCCAGCAGCTTAGACTCCTACGAGCAGTACTTC.

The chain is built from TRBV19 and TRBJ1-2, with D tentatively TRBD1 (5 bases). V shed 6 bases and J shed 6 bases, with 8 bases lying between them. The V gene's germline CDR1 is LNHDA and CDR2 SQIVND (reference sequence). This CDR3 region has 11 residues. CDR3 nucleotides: TGTGCCAGTAGATCGGGGGATGGCTACACCTTC. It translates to CASRSGDGYTF.

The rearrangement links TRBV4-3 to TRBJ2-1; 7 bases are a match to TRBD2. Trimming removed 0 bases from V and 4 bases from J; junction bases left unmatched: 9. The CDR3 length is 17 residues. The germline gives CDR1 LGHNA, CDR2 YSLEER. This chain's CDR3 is CASSQDAGAGSYNEQFF. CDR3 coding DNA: TGCGCCAGCAGCCAAGATGCGGGAGCGGGGAGTTACAATGAGCAGTTCTTC.

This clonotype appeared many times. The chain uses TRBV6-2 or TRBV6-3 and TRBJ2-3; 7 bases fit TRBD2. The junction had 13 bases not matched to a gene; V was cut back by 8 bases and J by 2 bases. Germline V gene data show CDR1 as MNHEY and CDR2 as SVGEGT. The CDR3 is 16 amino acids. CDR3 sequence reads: CASSSQRQRDTDTQYF. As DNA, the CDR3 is TGTGCCAGCTCCTCTCAGCGCCAGCGGGACACAGATACGCAGTATTTT.